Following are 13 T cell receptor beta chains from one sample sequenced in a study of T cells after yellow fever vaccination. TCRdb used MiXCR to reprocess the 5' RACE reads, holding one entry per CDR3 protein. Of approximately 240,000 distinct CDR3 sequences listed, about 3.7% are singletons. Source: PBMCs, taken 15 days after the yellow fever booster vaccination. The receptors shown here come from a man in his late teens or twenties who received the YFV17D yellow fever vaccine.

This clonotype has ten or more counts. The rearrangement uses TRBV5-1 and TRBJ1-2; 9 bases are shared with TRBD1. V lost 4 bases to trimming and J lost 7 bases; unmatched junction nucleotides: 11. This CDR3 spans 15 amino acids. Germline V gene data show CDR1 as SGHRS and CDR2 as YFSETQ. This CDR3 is CASSTGTGPMSGYTF. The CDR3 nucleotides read TGCGCCAGCAGCACCGGGACAGGGCCTATGTCTGGCTACACCTTC.

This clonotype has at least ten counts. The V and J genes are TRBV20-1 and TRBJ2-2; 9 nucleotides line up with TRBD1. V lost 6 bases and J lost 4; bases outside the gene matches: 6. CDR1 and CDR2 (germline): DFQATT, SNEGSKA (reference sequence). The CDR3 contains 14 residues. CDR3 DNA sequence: TGCAGTGCCGCGGACAGGGGAGGCACCGGGGAGCTGTTTTTT. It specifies CSAADRGGTGELFF.

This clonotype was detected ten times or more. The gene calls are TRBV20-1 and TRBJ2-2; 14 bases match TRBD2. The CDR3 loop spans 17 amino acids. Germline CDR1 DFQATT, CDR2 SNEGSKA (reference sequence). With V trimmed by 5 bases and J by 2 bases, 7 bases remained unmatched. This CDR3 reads CSASPGLAGGNTGELFF. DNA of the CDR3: TGCAGTGCTTCTCCTGGACTAGCGGGGGGCAACACCGGGGAGCTGTTTTTT.

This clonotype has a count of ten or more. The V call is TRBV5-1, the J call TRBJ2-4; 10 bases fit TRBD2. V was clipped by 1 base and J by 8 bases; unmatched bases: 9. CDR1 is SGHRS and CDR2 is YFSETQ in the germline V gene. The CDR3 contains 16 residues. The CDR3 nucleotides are TGCGCCAGCAGCTTGCCTAGCGGGGGCCCCAAGGACATTCAGTACTTC. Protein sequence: CASSLPSGGPKDIQYF.

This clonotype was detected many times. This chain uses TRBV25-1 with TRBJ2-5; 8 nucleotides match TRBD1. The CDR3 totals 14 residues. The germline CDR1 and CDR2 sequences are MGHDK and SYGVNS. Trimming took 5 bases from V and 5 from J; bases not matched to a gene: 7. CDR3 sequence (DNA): TGTGCCAGCAGTCATCCAGGGGGCGGCGAGACCCAGTACTTC. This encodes CASSHPGGGETQYF.

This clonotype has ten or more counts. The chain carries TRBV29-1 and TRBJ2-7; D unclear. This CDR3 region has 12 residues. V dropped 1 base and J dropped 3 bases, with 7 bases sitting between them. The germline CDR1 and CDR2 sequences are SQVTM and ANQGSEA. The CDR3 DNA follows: TGCAGCGTTGAAGTAGCCGACTACGAGCAGTACTTC. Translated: CSVEVADYEQYF.

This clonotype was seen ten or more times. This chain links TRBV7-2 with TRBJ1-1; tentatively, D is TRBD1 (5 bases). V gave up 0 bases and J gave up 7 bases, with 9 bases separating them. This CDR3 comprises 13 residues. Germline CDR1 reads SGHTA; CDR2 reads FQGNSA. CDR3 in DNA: TGTGCCAGCAGCTTAGCGCCGGGGGGTGAAGCTTTCTTT. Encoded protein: CASSLAPGGEAFF.

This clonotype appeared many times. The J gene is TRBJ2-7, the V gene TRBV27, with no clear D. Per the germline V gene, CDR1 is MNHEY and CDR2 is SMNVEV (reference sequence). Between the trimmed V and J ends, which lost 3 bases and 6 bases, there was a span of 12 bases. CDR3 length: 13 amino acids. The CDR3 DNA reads TGTGCCAGCAGTTTTACCCCCTTATCCGAGCAGTACTTC. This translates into CASSFTPLSEQYF.

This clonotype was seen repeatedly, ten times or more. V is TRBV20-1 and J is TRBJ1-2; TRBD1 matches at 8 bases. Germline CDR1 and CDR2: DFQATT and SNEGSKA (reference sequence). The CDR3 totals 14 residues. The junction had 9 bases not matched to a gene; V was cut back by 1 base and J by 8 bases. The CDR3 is CSARAPRQGQGYTF. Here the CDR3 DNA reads TGCAGTGCTAGAGCCCCTCGACAGGGGCAGGGCTACACCTTC.

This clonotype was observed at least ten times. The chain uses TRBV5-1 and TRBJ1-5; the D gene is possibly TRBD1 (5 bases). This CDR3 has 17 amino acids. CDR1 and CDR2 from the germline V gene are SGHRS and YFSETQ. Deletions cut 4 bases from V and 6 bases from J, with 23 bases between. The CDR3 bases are TGCGCCAGCAGCATCGGCGGGGACGGAACGGGATCTCAGCCCCAGCATTTT. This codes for CASSIGGDGTGSQPQHF. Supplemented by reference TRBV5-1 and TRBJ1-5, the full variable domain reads KAGVTQTPRYLIKTRGQQVTLSCSPISGHRSVSWYQQTPGQGLQFLFEYFSETQRNKGNFPGRFSGRQFSNSRSEMNVSTLELGDSALYLCASSIGGDGTGSQPQHFGDGTRLSIL.

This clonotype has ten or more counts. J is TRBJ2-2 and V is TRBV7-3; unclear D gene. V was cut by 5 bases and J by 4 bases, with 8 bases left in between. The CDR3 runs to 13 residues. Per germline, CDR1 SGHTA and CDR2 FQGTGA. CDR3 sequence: CASSTKVTGELFF. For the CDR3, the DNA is TGTGCCAGCAGCACAAAAGTCACCGGGGAGCTGTTTTTT. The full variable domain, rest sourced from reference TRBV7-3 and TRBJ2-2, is GAGVSQTPSNKVTEKGKYVELRCDPISGHTALYWYRQSLGQGPEFLIYFQGTGAADDSGLPNDRFFAVRPEGSVSTLKIQRTERGDSAVYLCASSTKVTGELFFGEGSRLTVL.

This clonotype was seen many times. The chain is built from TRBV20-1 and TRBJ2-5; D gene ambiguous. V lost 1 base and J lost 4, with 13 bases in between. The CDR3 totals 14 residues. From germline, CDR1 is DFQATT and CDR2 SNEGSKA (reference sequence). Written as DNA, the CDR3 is TGCAGTGCTAGAGGACTCTTTAGGTTAGAGACCCAGTACTTC. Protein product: CSARGLFRLETQYF.

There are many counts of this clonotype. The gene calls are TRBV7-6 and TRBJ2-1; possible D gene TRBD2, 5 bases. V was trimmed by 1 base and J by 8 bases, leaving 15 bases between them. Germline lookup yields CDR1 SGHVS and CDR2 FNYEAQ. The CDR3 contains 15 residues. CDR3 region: CASSLGSWGVYEQFF. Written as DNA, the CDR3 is TGTGCCAGCAGCTTAGGATCTTGGGGAGTCTATGAGCAGTTCTTC.